Below, one T cell receptor beta chain is given with its context. The sample is drawn from a study of blood T cell repertoires in COVID-19. Study details: Donors in the United States, Italy and Spain gave samples during acute or convalescent COVID-19. From T cells, B-cell-depleted T cells, or PBMCs came the material, which was cDNA or gDNA.

V lost 7 bases, J lost 3 bases, and 3 bases stayed unmatched. The CDR3 extends over 14 amino acids. The germline CDR1 and CDR2 sequences are SNHLY and FYNNEI. In the authors' workflow: Using reference gene primer amplification, nucleated cell counts were estimated. The protocol was immunoSEQ multiplex PCR, while the TCRdb copy is restricted to in-frame clones and leaves out a portion. V and J calls and clone size are those listed in that table; D and trimming were worked out from the DNA. This table holds under 250,000 clones, 80% to 90% found once. Exposed study participants had met a COVID-19 case within 2 weeks before entry.

Material: PBMCs or T cells enriched from blood (not recorded which). The chain joins TRBV2 to TRBJ2-3, with 11 bases lining up with TRBD1. This receptor was identified in a middle-aged woman who had been exposed to COVID-19. The CDR3 reads CASKGTGGTDTQYF. CDR3 nucleotide sequence: TGTGCCAGCAAGGGGACAGGGGGGACAGATACGCAGTATTTT.